The 31 T cell receptor beta chains below were found in one sample sequenced in a study of shared clonotypes between healthy human individuals (dated by TCRdb to the early 2020s). Library generation was performed with the immunoSEQ multiplex PCR assay. TCRdb stores this immuneACCESS table with in-frame sequences only. Part of the clones is absent; in the studies checked, under half of the shortfall reflects unresolved V genes, and no reason is known for the rest. The sample table holds over a million clones, of which approximately 78% were seen once. The ten biggest clones cover about 0.52% of the sample. The sequencing sample was made of memory CD4+ T cells from PBMCs. What this sample's cell subset or site label stands for: CD45RA-negative fraction. The receptors here all came from a young man in good health. Some clones in this sample may be carry-over from other donors' samples.

The chain carries TRBV6-6 and TRBJ1-5, with D maybe TRBD1 (6 bases). There are 14 residues in the CDR3. Trimming shortened V by 5 bases and J by 7 bases, and 15 bases separated the two germline ends. Germline V gives CDR1 MNHNY, CDR2 SVGAGI (reference sequence). As DNA, the CDR3 is TGTGCCAGCAGTCCATCAACAGGGTCGCAGCCCCAGCATTTT. Amino acids: CASSPSTGSQPQHF.

The chain combines TRBV9 with TRBJ2-7; D is unclear. This CDR3 region has 12 residues. V lost 0 bases, J lost 12 bases, and 13 bases lay in between. The germline V gene has CDR1 SGDLS and CDR2 YYNGEE. The CDR3 region has the DNA TGTGCCAGCAGCGTAGAACAGTTCCCGTTGTACTTC. Protein: CASSVEQFPLYF.

The chain joins TRBV14 to TRBJ2-3; no reliable D call. The CDR3 is 14 amino acids. Trimming shortened V by 1 base and J by 2 bases, and 7 bases separated the two germline ends. CDR1 is SGHDN, CDR2 FVKESK, per germline. The CDR3 nucleotides are TGTGCCAGCAGCCAAGGGGTCTTCACAGATACGCAGTATTTT. It specifies CASSQGVFTDTQYF.

This chain uses TRBV5-1 with TRBJ1-2; TRBD1 is a possible D gene (5 bases). V lost 4 bases, J lost 6 bases, and 13 bases lay in between. Germline V gene data show CDR1 as SGHRS and CDR2 as YFSETQ. This CDR3 is built from 13 residues. The CDR3 reads CASSDGGVDGYTF. As DNA, the CDR3 is TGCGCCAGCAGCGATGGAGGGGTGGATGGCTACACCTTC.

The chain is built from TRBV19 and TRBJ2-2; 12 bases match TRBD2. The V gene end was trimmed by 5 bases and the J gene end by 7 bases; junction bases not matched to a gene: 8. Germline V lookup: CDR1 LNHDA, CDR2 SQIVND (reference sequence). The CDR3 contains 16 residues. CDR3 coding DNA: TGTGCCAGTAGTCCTACGGGACTAGCGGGTGGCGGGGAGCTGTTTTTT. Its protein is CASSPTGLAGGGELFF. Based on the CDR3 plus reference TRBV19 and TRBJ2-2, the full variable domain is DGGITQSPKYLFRKEGQNVTLSCEQNLNHDAMYWYRQDPGQGLRLIYYSQIVNDFQKGDIAEGYSVSREKKESFPLTVTSAQKNPTAFYLCASSPTGLAGGGELFFGEGSRLTVL.

A word on this clone: Other nucleotide sequences in the sample specify the same CDR3. The chain carries TRBV7-9 and TRBJ1-3; D not certain. V was shortened by 0 bases and J by 3 bases, with 3 bases between the two germline ends. In germline, CDR1 is SEHNR, CDR2 FQNEAQ (reference sequence). The CDR3 runs 13 residues. The CDR3 nucleotides are TGTGCCAGCAGCTTAGCGCTTGGAAACACCATATATTTT. This gives the protein CASSLALGNTIYF.

Only a few counts were recorded for this clone. V usage is TRBV29-1 and J usage is TRBJ2-6, with D hard to call. The CDR3 totals 12 residues. Germline V gives CDR1 SQVTM, CDR2 ANQGSEA. Trimming cost V 4 bases and J 4 bases, with 5 bases left between them. The CDR3 DNA reads TGCAGCGTTGTAGGCGGGGCCAACGTCCTGACTTTC. Translating gives CSVVGGANVLTF.

The V gene is TRBV27, the J gene TRBJ1-5; D remains unclear. Per germline, CDR1 MNHEY and CDR2 SMNVEV (reference sequence). This CDR3 spans 14 amino acids. Trimming cost V 6 bases and J 4 bases, with 13 bases left between them. CDR3 sequence reads: CASRKADRNQPQHF. CDR3 nucleotide sequence: TGTGCCAGCAGGAAAGCGGACCGAAATCAGCCCCAGCATTTT.

This clone was detected ten times or more. This chain links TRBV9 with TRBJ1-4, with a weak D call TRBD1 (5 bases). V was pared by 0 bases and J by 0 bases, with 9 bases between. The CDR3 runs to 16 residues. Germline CDR1 and CDR2: SGDLS and YYNGEE. This CDR3 reads CASSVGGGATNEKLFF. The CDR3 nucleotides read TGTGCCAGCAGCGTAGGAGGAGGGGCAACTAATGAAAAACTGTTTTTT. The full variable domain, rest sourced from reference TRBV9 and TRBJ1-4, is DSGVTQTPKHLITATGQRVTLRCSPRSGDLSVYWYQQSLDQGLQFLIQYYNGEERAKGNILERFSAQQFPDLHSELNLSSLELGDSALYFCASSVGGGATNEKLFFGSGTQLSVL.

This clone was found once. The chain is built from TRBV6-4 and TRBJ2-1, with D possibly called TRBD1 or TRBD2 (5 bases each). The CDR3 runs 17 residues. Trimming removed 3 bases from V and 5 bases from J, with 20 bases in between. Per germline, CDR1 MRHNA and CDR2 SNTAGT. CDR3 in amino acids: CASSDRTGTGDHNEQFF. The CDR3 nucleotides are TGTGCCAGCAGTGATCGAACCGGGACCGGCGACCACAATGAGCAGTTCTTC.

In the case of this clone: The junction differs from germline at one of its ends, possibly a read error. This chain uses TRBV28 with TRBJ2-5, with TRBD1 identical over 7 bases. CDR3 size: 13 residues. Per the germline V gene, CDR1 is MDHEN and CDR2 is SYDVKM. The CDR3 region has the DNA TGTGCCAGCACTTTAGGGGGCGCGGAGACCCAGTACTTC. This translates into CASTLGGAETQYF.

The chain employs TRBV14 and TRBJ2-7, with 10 nucleotides matching TRBD1. The CDR3 runs 15 residues. Germline V gene lookup returns CDR1 SGHDN and CDR2 FVKESK. V shed 3 bases, J shed 2 bases, and the junction held 4 bases outside the gene matches. The CDR3 spells CASSHRQGATYEQYF. DNA of the CDR3: TGTGCCAGCAGCCATAGACAGGGGGCGACCTACGAGCAGTACTTC.

In its sample, this clone was seen once. The chain links TRBV6-5 to TRBJ1-5; D is possibly TRBD1 (5 bases). The V end lost 8 bases, the J end lost 1 base, and 15 bases lay between the germline ends. The CDR3 is made up of 15 amino acids. Germline V gene data show CDR1 as MNHEY and CDR2 as SVGAGI. The CDR3 reads CASSIRGGSNQPQHF. The CDR3 DNA reads TGTGCCAGCTCCATACGGGGGGGAAGCAATCAGCCCCAGCATTTT.

This clone appeared many times. DNA for the CDR3: TGTGCCAGCAGAAACACTCGGAGGGAGAATCAGCCCCAGCATTTT. Protein sequence: CASRNTRRENQPQHF. The rearrangement links TRBV28 to TRBJ1-5; D is undetermined. This CDR3 spans 15 amino acids. V was clipped by 6 bases and J by 4 bases, with 16 bases between them. Germline loops: CDR1 MDHEN, CDR2 SYDVKM.

The chain recombines TRBV28 with TRBJ2-1; 8 bases fit TRBD2. The CDR3 has 17 amino acids. Germline trimming cut 9 bases from V and 0 bases from J; bases unmatched to any gene: 13. CDR1 is MDHEN, CDR2 SYDVKM, per germline. The CDR3 is CASLSSGRGSSYNEQFF. The DNA of the CDR3 is TGTGCCAGTTTATCCAGCGGGAGAGGGAGCTCCTACAATGAGCAGTTCTTC.

J is TRBJ1-5 and V is TRBV2, with D perhaps TRBD1 (6 bases). This CDR3 comprises 15 residues. Trimming took 8 bases from V and 6 from J, leaving 20 bases between them. The germline V gene has CDR1 SNHLY and CDR2 FYNNEI. CDR3 sequence: CASGSSTGFGQPQHF. The CDR3 bases are TGTGCCAGCGGTTCATCCACAGGGTTCGGTCAGCCCCAGCATTTT.

V gene TRBV5-5 combines with J gene TRBJ1-2; no definite D call. The CDR3 sequence is 14 residues long. Trimming shortened V by 0 bases and J by 3 bases, and 9 bases separated the two germline ends. CDR1 is SGHKS and CDR2 is YYEKEE in the germline V gene (reference sequence). The CDR3 protein is CASSLVGYDYGYTF. The CDR3 DNA is TGTGCCAGCAGCTTGGTGGGGTATGACTATGGCTACACCTTC.

Turning to this clone: The same CDR3 can be traced to other DNA sequences in this sample. The V and J genes are TRBV19 and TRBJ2-7, with 8 bases aligning to TRBD1. V dropped 3 bases and J dropped 0; count of bases not matched to a gene: 1. Looked up from germline, CDR1 is LNHDA and CDR2 is SQIVND (reference sequence). The CDR3 spans 14 residues. The CDR3, as DNA: TGTGCCAGTAGTATTACAGGGGGCTCCTACGAGCAGTACTTC. This codes for CASSITGGSYEQYF.

The count of this clone is one. The gene calls are TRBV12-5 and TRBJ2-3; no reliable D call. V dropped 2 bases and J dropped 5 bases, with 8 bases sitting between them. Germline CDR1 is LGHNT and CDR2 is FRNRAP. The CDR3 has 13 amino acids. CDR3 DNA: TGTGCTAGTGGTTTGAACGGCGTAGATACGCAGTATTTT. Residues: CASGLNGVDTQYF.

The chain combines TRBV7-9 with TRBJ2-7, with 10 bases identical to TRBD2. The length of the CDR3 is 14 residues. The V and J ends lost 6 bases and 4 bases, in that order; junction bases with no gene match: 6. Germline values: CDR1 SEHNR, CDR2 FQNEAQ (reference sequence). The chain's CDR3 is CASSEAGGPYEQYF. DNA of the CDR3: TGTGCCAGCAGTGAAGCGGGAGGGCCATACGAGCAGTACTTC.

Concerning this clone itself: Other DNA variants within this sample encode the same CDR3. This chain uses TRBV19 with TRBJ2-1, with 7 bases fitting TRBD2. CDR3 length equals 17 residues. Germline V lookup: CDR1 LNHDA, CDR2 SQIVND (reference sequence). V shed 2 bases, J shed 2 bases, and the junction held 9 bases outside the gene matches. CDR3 sequence (DNA): TGTGCCAGTAGTATAAACGCCGGGACTACGACCTACAATGAGCAGTTCTTC. Its translation: CASSINAGTTTYNEQFF.

The chain carries TRBV7-8 and TRBJ2-1, with D perhaps TRBD1 (5 bases). CDR1 and CDR2 from the germline V gene are SGHVS and FQNEAQ. This CDR3 has 14 amino acids. With 7 bases removed from V and 4 bases from J, the gap between germline ends came to 14 bases. The CDR3 bases are TGTGCCAGCAAGGACAACTCGGTATACAATGAGCAGTTCTTC. It translates to CASKDNSVYNEQFF. The entire variable domain, with the rest obtained from reference TRBV7-8 and TRBJ2-1, is as follows: GAGVSQSPRYKVAKRGQDVALRCDPISGHVSLFWYQQALGQGPEFLTYFQNEAQLDKSGLPSDRFFAERPEGSVSTLKIQRTQQEDSAVYLCASKDNSVYNEQFFGPGTRLTVL.

This clone has just a few counts. V gene TRBV2 combines with J gene TRBJ1-2, with a possible D match to TRBD1 (6 bases). The CDR3 spans 13 residues. CDR1 is SNHLY and CDR2 is FYNNEI in the germline V gene. V was cut by 2 bases and J by 4 bases, with 8 bases left in between. CDR3 sequence (DNA): TGTGCCAGCAGTGAAAGACAGGTCTATGGCTACACCTTC. Translating it yields CASSERQVYGYTF.

The chain links TRBV2 to TRBJ1-5, with unresolved D. The CDR3 runs 13 residues. Trimming shortened V by 8 bases and J by 4 bases, and 12 bases separated the two germline ends. CDR1 and CDR2 (germline): SNHLY, FYNNEI. CDR3 nucleotides: TGTGCCAGCGTCCCCGGGCGGAATCAGCCCCAGCATTTT. Protein sequence: CASVPGRNQPQHF.

In this sample, this clone turned up a few times. The J gene is TRBJ1-2, the V gene TRBV19, with 8 bases fitting TRBD1. CDR1 is LNHDA and CDR2 is SQIVND in the germline V gene (reference sequence). The CDR3 is made up of 15 amino acids. V lost 6 bases and J lost 0; bases outside the gene matches: 6. CDR3 DNA: TGTGCCAGTAGATCCAAGGACAGGGCTAACTATGGCTACACCTTC. Its translation: CASRSKDRANYGYTF.

The chain recombines TRBV18 with TRBJ1-5; D gene ambiguous. The CDR3 runs 14 residues. Between the trimmed V and J ends, which lost 3 bases and 3 bases, there was a span of 9 bases. CDR1 is KGHSH, CDR2 LQKENI, per germline. Written as DNA, the CDR3 is TGTGCCAGCTCACCCACCCCGACCAATCAGCCCCAGCATTTT. This encodes CASSPTPTNQPQHF.

This rearrangement joins TRBV28 to TRBJ1-1; D not resolved. This CDR3 region has 14 residues. The germline V gene encodes CDR1 MDHEN and CDR2 SYDVKM. V lost 2 bases to trimming and J lost 11 bases, with 18 bases between them. The CDR3 coding sequence is TGTGCCAGCAGTTTAGGGTTGGGCTCTCTAGGGGCTTTCTTT. As protein: CASSLGLGSLGAFF. The whole variable domain, filled in from reference TRBV28 and TRBJ1-1, reads DVKVTQSSRYLVKRTGEKVFLECVQDMDHENMFWYRQDPGLGLRLIYFSYDVKMKEKGDIPEGYSVSREKKERFSLILESASTNQTSMYLCASSLGLGSLGAFFGQGTRLTVV.

This clone turned up a few times. The chain uses TRBV29-1 and TRBJ2-5; D possibly uses TRBD1 or TRBD2 (5 bases each). This CDR3 region has 13 residues. V shed 2 bases and J shed 1 base, with 8 bases lying between them. Per the germline V gene, CDR1 is SQVTM and CDR2 is ANQGSEA. The CDR3 region is CSVESGPQETQYF. DNA for the CDR3: TGCAGCGTTGAATCGGGACCCCAAGAGACCCAGTACTTC.

On this clone itself: This same CDR3 is encoded by further DNA sequences in the sample. The genes are TRBV5-1 and TRBJ2-5; D unresolved. The CDR3 consists of 13 residues. Trimming stripped 0 bases from V and 2 bases from J, with 5 bases between. Germline-derived CDR1 and CDR2 are SGHRS and YFSETQ. CDR3 sequence: CASSLGRQETQYF. The CDR3 DNA is TGCGCCAGCAGCTTGGGACGTCAAGAGACCCAGTACTTC.

The chain uses TRBV28 and TRBJ2-7; D is undetermined. V was clipped by 4 bases and J by 5 bases, with 12 bases between them. CDR1 is MDHEN, CDR2 SYDVKM, per germline. The CDR3 consists of 13 residues. The CDR3 DNA is TGTGCCAGCAGTTCCCCACGCACCCACGAGCAGTACTTC. It encodes CASSSPRTHEQYF.

V usage is TRBV7-9 and J usage is TRBJ2-7; weak D call: TRBD2 (6 bases). There are 16 residues in the CDR3. The ends were cut back, 1 base at V and 3 bases at J, with 16 bases in the middle. Per germline, CDR1 SEHNR and CDR2 FQNEAQ (reference sequence). The CDR3 sequence: CASSLGGLAEGYEQYF. DNA for the CDR3: TGTGCCAGCAGCTTAGGGGGATTAGCGGAGGGCTACGAGCAGTACTTC.